One T cell receptor beta chain is described in this entry. The antigen it recognizes is unknown. One base away there is no much larger clone; base qualities are not given. These data are taken from a study of blood T cell repertoires in COVID-19 (dated by TCRdb to the early 2020s). A note on the overall study: The collaborator samples originated in the United States, Italy and Spain and spanned the acute and convalescent phases of COVID-19. The material from the prospective study consisted of cDNA or gDNA derived from T cells, B-cell-depleted T cells, or PBMCs. Deeply sampled blood TCRbeta repertoires from subjects exposed to, actively infected with, or recovered from COVID-19 were included in the dataset. The repertoires were released in a freely available public database meant as a resource for research on the immune response to SARS-CoV-2. The samples were drawn from two sources: the first 160 participants of the ongoing ImmuneRACE study, and 1,000 to 1,500 subjects contributed by 6 global collaborators. The sample metadata nearly always contained a de-identified subject ID, COVID-19 status, age in years and sex. Where HLA class I and class II types were available, the types were taken from metadata supplied by the sample provider, not from assay-based typing. Summary of the overall study and its limitations: The quantity of clinical and demographic metadata differed by source and by participant and was supplied without curation.

TCRbeta CDR3 regions were amplified from genomic DNA by means of the immunoSEQ Assay, a bias-controlled multiplex PCR. The source study handled its data this way. The number of nucleated cells in each sample was estimated by amplification of reference gene primers within the assay. Sequence reads were collapsed and filtered to measure the absolute abundance of every unique TCRbeta CDR3 rearrangement. Productive Simpson clonality was computed per sample as the square root of Simpson's diversity index over productive rearrangements. The table comes from immuneACCESS by way of TCRdb, which keeps in-frame sequences with V and J called. Part of the clones is missing from these tables; in studies checked, under half for an unresolved V gene and the rest for unknown reasons. V, J and clone size were drawn from that table, and D and trimming were deduced from the DNA. This sample comprises roughly 67,000 clones, approximately 87% of them detected only once. The top ten clones comprise almost 4.5% of the sample.

Whole blood was collected in K2EDTA tubes by collaborating institutions according to the institutions' own protocols. For TCRbeta analysis, collaborators shipped samples in one of three forms: frozen whole blood, isolated PBMCs, or DNA extracted from either of those sample types. From a lookup of the germline V gene, CDR1 and CDR2 are SGHTA and FQGNSA. V is pruned by 0 bases and J by 7 bases, leaving 8 bases of the junction without a gene match. The CDR3 covers 15 residues, taking in both the cysteine and the phenylalanine. The sequence is cut down to CDR3 DNA, 45 bases in frame from base 1. This receptor was identified in a man between 50 and 59 years old with active COVID-19. The sample taken for sequencing was peripheral blood. The receptor chain draws on TRBV7-2 and TRBJ1-2, with 7 middle bases fitting TRBD1. The nucleotides read TGTGCCAGCAGCTTAGCCCCACAGGGGAGTTTTGGCTACACCTTC. This yields the protein CASSLAPQGSFGYTF.